These T cell receptor beta chains were read from a single sample in a study of memory CD4+ T cells and cytomegalovirus serostatus. TCRdb's table, derived via immunoSEQ multiplex PCR, lists solely in-frame clones and lacks some. The sample gives 45,000 to 70,000 clones, roughly 84% of which show up once; around 0.5% is in the top ten. The sequenced sample consisted of memory CD4+ T cells from blood. The receptors come from an adult in good health and CMV-seronegative. Some clones in this sample may be carry-over from other donors' samples. CDR3s include the opening cysteine and the closing phenylalanine or tryptophan. The order of the fields is V gene, CDR3 protein.

TRBV28,CATQFIPYGYTF
TRBV7-9,CASTTLATPNGYTF
TRBV10-3,CAISDRLGSSTDTQYF
TRBV28,CASSFPQAYEQYF
TRBV5-1,CASSLGGGGLAADGQFF
TRBV28,CASSLRQIRGGTQYF
TRBV18,CASSPEGTAYGYTF
TRBV18,CASSPRTSGRVNEQFF
TRBV19,CASSIVGGLTEAFF
TRBV4-1,CASSQDREGQGNKNIQYF
TRBV14,CASSQGHRGITQYF
TRBV27,CASSPRQGRLYYEQFF
TRBV6-1,CATDPGRFYEQYF
TRBV14,CASSHLTGTKGLAGNNEQFF
TRBV7-8,CASSLTSGRHSFF
TRBV19,CASSIGGNLFF
TRBV4-1,CASSQAPGHRQETQYF
TRBV28,CASRKLTGTGNYNEQFF
TRBV5-3,CARSVDRELYQPQHF
TRBV7-9,CASSLSAGEGTDTQYF